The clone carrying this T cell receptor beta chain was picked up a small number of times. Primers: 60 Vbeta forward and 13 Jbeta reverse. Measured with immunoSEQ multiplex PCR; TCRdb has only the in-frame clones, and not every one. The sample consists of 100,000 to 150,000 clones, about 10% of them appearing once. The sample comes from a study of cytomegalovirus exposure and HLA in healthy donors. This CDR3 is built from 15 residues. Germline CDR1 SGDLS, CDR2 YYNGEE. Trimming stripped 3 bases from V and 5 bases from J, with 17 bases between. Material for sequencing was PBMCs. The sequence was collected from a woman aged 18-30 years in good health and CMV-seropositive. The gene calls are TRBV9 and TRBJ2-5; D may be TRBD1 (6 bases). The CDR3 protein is CASSAAGVLSETQYF. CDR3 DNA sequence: TGTGCCAGCAGCGCCGCAGGGGTCTTATCGGAGACCCAGTACTTC.